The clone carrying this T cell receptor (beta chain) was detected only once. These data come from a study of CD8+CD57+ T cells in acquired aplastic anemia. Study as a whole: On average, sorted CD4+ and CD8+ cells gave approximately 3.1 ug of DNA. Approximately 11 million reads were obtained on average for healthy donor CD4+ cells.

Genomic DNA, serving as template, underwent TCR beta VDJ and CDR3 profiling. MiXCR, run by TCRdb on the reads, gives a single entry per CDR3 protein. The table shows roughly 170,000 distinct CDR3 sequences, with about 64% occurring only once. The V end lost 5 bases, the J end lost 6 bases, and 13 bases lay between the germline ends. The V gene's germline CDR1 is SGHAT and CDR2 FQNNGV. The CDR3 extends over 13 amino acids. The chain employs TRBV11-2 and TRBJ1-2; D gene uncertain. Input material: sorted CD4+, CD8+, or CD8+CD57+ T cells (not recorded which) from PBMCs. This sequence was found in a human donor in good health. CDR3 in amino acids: CASSEPNRDGYTF. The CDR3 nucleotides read TGTGCCAGCAGCGAGCCAAACCGGGATGGCTACACCTTC.